This T cell receptor beta chain comes out of a study of identical twins. Study observations and caveats: Abundant beta clonotypes from cord blood bore fewer insertions; memory repertoires lacked this pattern. Zero-insertion analyses could be partly confounded by invariant MAIT and iNKT cells.

This clonotype was counted at least ten times. The antigen is not known. There are 15 residues in the CDR3. The trim removed 5 bases at V and 5 bases at J, leaving 10 bases unmatched. Germline V gene data show CDR1 as SNHLY and CDR2 as FYNNEI. TCRdb independently ran MiXCR on the 5' RACE reads; one entry per CDR3 protein. The profile shows hundreds of thousands of distinct CDR3 sequences, approximately 9% of them singletons. This sample was also put to use in a study of yellow fever vaccine responses in identical twins.

The TCR sequence derives from a woman aged 18-35 years in good health. The specimen was PBMCs. The J gene is TRBJ2-5, the V gene TRBV2; 8 nucleotides line up with TRBD2. This CDR3 is CASSPRGLDFETQYF. In DNA form, the CDR3 reads TGTGCCAGCAGTCCTAGGGGACTAGATTTTGAGACCCAGTACTTC.